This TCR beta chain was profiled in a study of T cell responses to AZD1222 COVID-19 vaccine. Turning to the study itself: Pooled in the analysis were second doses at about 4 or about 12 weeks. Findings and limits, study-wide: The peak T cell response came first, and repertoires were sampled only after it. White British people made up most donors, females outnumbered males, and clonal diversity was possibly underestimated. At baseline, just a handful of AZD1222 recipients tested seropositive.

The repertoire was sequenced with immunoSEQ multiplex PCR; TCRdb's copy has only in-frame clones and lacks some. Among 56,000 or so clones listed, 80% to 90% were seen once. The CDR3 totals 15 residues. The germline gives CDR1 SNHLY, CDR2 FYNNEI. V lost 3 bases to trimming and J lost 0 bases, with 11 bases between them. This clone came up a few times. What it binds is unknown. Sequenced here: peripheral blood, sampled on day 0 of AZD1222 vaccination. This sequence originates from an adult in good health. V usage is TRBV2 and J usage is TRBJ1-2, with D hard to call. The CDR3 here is CASSEGYTPNYGYTF. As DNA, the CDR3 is TGTGCCAGCAGTGAGGGATATACACCTAACTATGGCTACACCTTC.